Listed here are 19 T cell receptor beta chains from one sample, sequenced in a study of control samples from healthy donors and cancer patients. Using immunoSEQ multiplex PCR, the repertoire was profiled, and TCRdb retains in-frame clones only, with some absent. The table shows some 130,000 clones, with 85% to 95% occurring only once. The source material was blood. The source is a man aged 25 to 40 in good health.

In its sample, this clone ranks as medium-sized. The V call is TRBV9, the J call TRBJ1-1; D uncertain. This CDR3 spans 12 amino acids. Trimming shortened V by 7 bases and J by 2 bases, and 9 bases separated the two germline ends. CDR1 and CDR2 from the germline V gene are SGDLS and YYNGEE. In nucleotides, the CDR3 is TGTGCCAGCGCGGGTTCTAACACTGAAGCTTTCTTT. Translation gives CASAGSNTEAFF.

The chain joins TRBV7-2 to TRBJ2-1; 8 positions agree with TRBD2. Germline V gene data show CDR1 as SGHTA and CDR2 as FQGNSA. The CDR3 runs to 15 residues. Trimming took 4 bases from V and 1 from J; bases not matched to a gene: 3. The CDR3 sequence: CASSSRLASYNEQFF. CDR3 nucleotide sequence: TGTGCCAGCAGCTCCCGACTAGCGTCCTACAATGAGCAGTTCTTC.

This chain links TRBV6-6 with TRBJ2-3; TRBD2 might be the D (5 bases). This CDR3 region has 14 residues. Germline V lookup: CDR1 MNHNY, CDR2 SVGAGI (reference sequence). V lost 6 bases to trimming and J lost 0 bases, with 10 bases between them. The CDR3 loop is CASRGSVSTDTQYF. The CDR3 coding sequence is TGTGCCAGCAGGGGGAGCGTTAGCACAGATACGCAGTATTTT.

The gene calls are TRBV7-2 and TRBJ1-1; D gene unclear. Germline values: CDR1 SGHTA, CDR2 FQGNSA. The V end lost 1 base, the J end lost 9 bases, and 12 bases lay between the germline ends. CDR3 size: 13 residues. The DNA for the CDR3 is TGTGCCAGCAGCTTAGACGCAAGCCTTCAAGCTTTCTTT. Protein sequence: CASSLDASLQAFF.

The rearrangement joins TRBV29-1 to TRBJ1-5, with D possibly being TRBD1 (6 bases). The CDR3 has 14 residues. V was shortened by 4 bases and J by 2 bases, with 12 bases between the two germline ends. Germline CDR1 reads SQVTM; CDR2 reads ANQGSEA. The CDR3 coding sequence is TGCAGCGTTGCCTGGGGGGGGCGCAATCAGCCCCAGCATTTT. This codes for CSVAWGGRNQPQHF.

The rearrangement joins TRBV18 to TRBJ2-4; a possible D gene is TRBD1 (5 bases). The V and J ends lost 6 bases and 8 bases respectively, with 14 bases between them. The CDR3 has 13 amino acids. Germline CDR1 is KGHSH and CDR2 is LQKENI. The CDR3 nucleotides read TGTGCCAGCTCTCAGGGTCAGATGGACATTCAGTACTTC. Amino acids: CASSQGQMDIQYF.

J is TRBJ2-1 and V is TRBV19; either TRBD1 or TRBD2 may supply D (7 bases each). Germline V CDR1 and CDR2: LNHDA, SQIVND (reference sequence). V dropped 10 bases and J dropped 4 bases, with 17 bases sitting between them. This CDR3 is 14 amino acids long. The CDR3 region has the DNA TGTGCCACCGCATGGGGGGGACAGTACAATGAGCAGTTCTTC. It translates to CATAWGGQYNEQFF.

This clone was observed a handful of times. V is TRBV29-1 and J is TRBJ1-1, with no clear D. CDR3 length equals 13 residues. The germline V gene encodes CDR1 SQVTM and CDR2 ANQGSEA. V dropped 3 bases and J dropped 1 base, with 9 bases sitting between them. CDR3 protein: CSVDPLANTEAFF. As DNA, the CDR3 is TGCAGCGTTGACCCCTTGGCGAACACTGAAGCTTTCTTT.

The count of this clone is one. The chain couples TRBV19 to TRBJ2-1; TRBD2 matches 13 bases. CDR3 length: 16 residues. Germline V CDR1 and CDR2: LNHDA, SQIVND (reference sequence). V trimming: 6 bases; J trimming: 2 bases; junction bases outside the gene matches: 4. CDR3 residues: CASRVTSGGAYNEQFF. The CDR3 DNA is TGTGCCAGTAGGGTCACTAGCGGGGGGGCCTACAATGAGCAGTTCTTC.

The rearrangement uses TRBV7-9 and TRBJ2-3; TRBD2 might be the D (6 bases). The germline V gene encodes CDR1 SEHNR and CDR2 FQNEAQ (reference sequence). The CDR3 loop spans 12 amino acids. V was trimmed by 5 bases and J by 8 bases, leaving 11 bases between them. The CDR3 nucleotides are TGTGCCAGCAGCCCTTTGGAGGGTACGCAGTATTTT. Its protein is CASSPLEGTQYF.

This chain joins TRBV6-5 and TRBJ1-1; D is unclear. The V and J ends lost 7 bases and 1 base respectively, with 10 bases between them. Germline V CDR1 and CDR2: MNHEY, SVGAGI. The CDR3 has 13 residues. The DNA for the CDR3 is TGTGCCAGCAATACCCCAGGGAACACTGAAGCTTTCTTT. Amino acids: CASNTPGNTEAFF.

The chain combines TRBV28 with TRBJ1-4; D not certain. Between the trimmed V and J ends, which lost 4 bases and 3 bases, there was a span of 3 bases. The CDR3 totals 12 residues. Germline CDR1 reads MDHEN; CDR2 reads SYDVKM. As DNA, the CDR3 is TGTGCCAGCAGTTCCCCTAATGAAAAACTGTTTTTT. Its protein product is CASSSPNEKLFF.

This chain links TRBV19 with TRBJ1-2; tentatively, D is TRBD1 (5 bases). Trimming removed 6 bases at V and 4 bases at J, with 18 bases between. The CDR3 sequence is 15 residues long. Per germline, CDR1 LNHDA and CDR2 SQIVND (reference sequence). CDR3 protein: CASRPRGGSGYGYTF. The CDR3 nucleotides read TGTGCCAGTAGGCCGCGGGGGGGAAGTGGCTATGGCTACACCTTC.

In nucleotides, the CDR3 is TGTGCCAGCAGCTTATATGGCTACACCTTC. It codes for CASSLYGYTF. The genes are TRBV7-9 and TRBJ1-2; the D is unclear. CDR3 length: 10 amino acids. The V gene lost 2 bases and the J gene lost 5 bases, with 0 bases spanning the gap. CDR1 and CDR2 (germline): SEHNR, FQNEAQ (reference sequence). Full variable domain (missing parts from reference TRBV7-9 and TRBJ1-2): DTGVSQNPRHKITKRGQNVTFRCDPISEHNRLYWYRQTLGQGPEFLTYFQNEAQLEKSRLLSDRFSAERPKGSFSTLEIQRTEQGDSAMYLCASSLYGYTFGSGTRLTVV.

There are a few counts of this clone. CDR3 protein: CASSFSGGFYNEQFF. In DNA, the CDR3 is TGTGCCAGCAGCTTTAGCGGGGGTTTCTACAATGAGCAGTTCTTC. V usage is TRBV11-2 and J usage is TRBJ2-1; 9 bases are shared with TRBD2. CDR3 length: 15 residues. The trim removed 3 bases at V and 3 bases at J, leaving 3 bases unmatched. CDR1 is SGHAT and CDR2 is FQNNGV in the germline V gene.

CDR3 sequence: CASSSGLNTGELFF. The CDR3 DNA reads TGTGCCAGCAGCTCAGGACTAAACACCGGGGAGCTGTTTTTT. V usage is TRBV4-2 and J usage is TRBJ2-2; a possible D gene is TRBD2 (6 bases). V lost 5 bases, J lost 2 bases, and 9 bases lay in between. CDR3 size: 14 residues. The V gene's germline CDR1 is LGHNA and CDR2 YNFKEQ.

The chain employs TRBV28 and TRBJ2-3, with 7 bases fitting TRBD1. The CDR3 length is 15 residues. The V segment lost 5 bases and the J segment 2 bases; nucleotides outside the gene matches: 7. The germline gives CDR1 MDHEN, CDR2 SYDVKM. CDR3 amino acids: CASSLPDRDTDTQYF. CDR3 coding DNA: TGTGCCAGCAGTCTCCCCGACAGGGACACAGATACGCAGTATTTT.

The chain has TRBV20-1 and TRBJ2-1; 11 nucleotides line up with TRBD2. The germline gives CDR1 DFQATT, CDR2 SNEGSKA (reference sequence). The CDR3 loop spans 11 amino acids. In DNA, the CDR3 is TGCAGGGGGACTAGCGGCTATGAGCAGTTCTTC. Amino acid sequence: CRGTSGYEQFF.

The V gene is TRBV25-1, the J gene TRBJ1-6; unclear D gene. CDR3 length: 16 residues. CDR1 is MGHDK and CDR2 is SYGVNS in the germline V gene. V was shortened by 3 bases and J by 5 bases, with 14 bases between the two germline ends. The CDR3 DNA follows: TGTGCCAGCAGTGAGGGCGGAGGGAGGAATAATTCACCCCTCCACTTT. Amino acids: CASSEGGGRNNSPLHF.